The rows below give T cell receptor beta chains drawn from one sample of a study of T cells after yellow fever vaccination. TCRdb redid the calling of the 5' RACE reads with MiXCR, one entry per CDR3 protein. The sample includes 200,000 to 300,000 distinct CDR3 sequences, 6% to 8% seen only once; the top ten take about 1%. Sample: CD4+ T cells sorted from PBMCs, taken on the day of the yellow fever booster vaccination. These receptors were taken from a man aged 25-45 years who received the YFV17D yellow fever vaccine. Each CDR3 is given with its conserved first and last residue. D genes are given only for firm matches. Clone size, where shown, is once, few, many, or a class for clones that have expanded.

d_call	v_call	j_call	clone_size	cdr3_aa	cdr3_nt
TRBD2	TRBV18	TRBJ2-7	-	CASSPVTSGRVYEQYF	TGTGCCAGCTCACCAGTGACTAGCGGGAGGGTTTACGAGCAGTACTTC
-	TRBV29-1	TRBJ2-1	-	CSVQPSDEQFF	TGCAGCGTTCAGCCGAGCGATGAGCAGTTCTTC
-	TRBV27	TRBJ2-3	-	CASSLGGRIDTQYF	TGTGCCAGCAGTTTAGGAGGGAGGATCGATACGCAGTATTTT
-	TRBV18	TRBJ1-2	-	CASSPSLGTGAHYGYTF	TGTGCCAGCTCACCATCGCTCGGGACGGGCGCGCACTATGGCTACACCTTC
TRBD2	TRBV7-2	TRBJ2-1	many	CASSLAGTSLYNEQFF	TGTGCCAGCAGCTTAGCGGGGACTAGCTTGTACAATGAGCAGTTCTTC
TRBD1	TRBV7-9	TRBJ2-5	-	CASSLGDRGSQETQYF	TGTGCCAGCAGCTTAGGGGACAGGGGTTCCCAAGAGACCCAGTACTTC
-	TRBV5-1	TRBJ2-5	-	CASSLGGRTETQYF	TGCGCCAGCAGCTTGGGGGGAAGAACGGAGACCCAGTACTTC
-	TRBV18	TRBJ2-2	-	CASSPPPGQNTGELFF	TGTGCCAGCTCACCACCTCCGGGACAAAACACCGGGGAGCTGTTTTTT
TRBD2	TRBV6-1	TRBJ2-7	few	CASSAAASGRDYEQYF	TGTGCCAGCAGTGCGGCGGCTAGCGGGAGAGACTACGAGCAGTACTTC
-	TRBV5-1	TRBJ2-5	few	CASSLGEGDSYQETQYF	TGCGCCAGCAGCTTGGGAGAGGGGGACTCGTACCAAGAGACCCAGTACTTC
-	TRBV20-1	TRBJ2-7	-	CSARWPRGSYEQYF	TGCAGTGCTAGATGGCCGAGGGGGTCCTACGAGCAGTACTTC
TRBD2	TRBV5-5	TRBJ2-7	many	CASSRVGGSGGASYEQYF	TGTGCCAGCAGCCGTGTGGGGGGGTCCGGGGGAGCTTCCTACGAGCAGTACTTC
-	TRBV29-1	TRBJ1-1	-	CSVRAGGNTEAFF	TGCAGCGTCAGGGCGGGGGGGAACACTGAAGCTTTCTTT
TRBD2	TRBV5-1	TRBJ2-4	-	CASSWGLAGNLAKNIQYF	TGCGCCAGCAGCTGGGGACTAGCGGGAAACCTAGCCAAAAACATTCAGTACTTC
-	TRBV18	TRBJ2-3	few	CASSPTSDTQYF	TGTGCCAGCTCACCCACGTCAGATACGCAGTATTTT
-	TRBV29-1	TRBJ2-7	few	CSVESGEYEQYF	TGCAGCGTTGAGTCAGGGGAATACGAGCAGTACTTC
-	TRBV28	TRBJ2-6	few	CASSYASSGAQGANVLTF	TGTGCCAGCAGTTACGCCTCTTCAGGGGCGCAGGGGGCCAACGTCCTGACTTTC
TRBD2	TRBV5-1	TRBJ2-4	many	CASGTTGTSGDIQYF	TGCGCCAGCGGAACGACCGGGACTAGCGGGGACATTCAGTACTTC
-	TRBV7-6	TRBJ2-5	many	CASSLREKGTQYF	TGTGCCAGCAGCTTGAGGGAGAAAGGGACCCAGTACTTC
-	TRBV20-1	TRBJ2-4	many	CSARDTIVGKLAKNIQYF	TGCAGTGCTAGAGATACTATCGTCGGTAAACTAGCCAAAAACATTCAGTACTTC
-	TRBV5-5	TRBJ1-2	-	CASSLSGQGNYGYTF	TGTGCCAGCAGCTTGTCGGGCCAGGGCAACTATGGCTACACCTTC
-	TRBV20-1	TRBJ1-5	few	CSATKSNQPQHF	TGCAGTGCGACAAAAAGCAATCAGCCCCAGCATTTT
-	TRBV28	TRBJ2-1	-	CASKWGQLTYNEQFF	TGTGCCAGCAAGTGGGGGCAGCTGACCTACAATGAGCAGTTCTTC
-	TRBV25-1	TRBJ2-7	few	CASRMLGEQYF	TGTGCCAGCCGCATGTTGGGGGAGCAGTACTTC
-	TRBV20-1	TRBJ2-1	few	CSARDIFYGSGEQFF	TGCAGTGCTAGAGATATTTTCTACGGGAGCGGCGAGCAGTTCTTC
-	TRBV5-1	TRBJ2-7	-	CASSLVDNSYEQYF	TGCGCCAGCAGCTTGGTGGACAACTCCTACGAGCAGTACTTC
-	TRBV6-5	TRBJ1-1	few	CASTGLNTEAFF	TGTGCCAGCACGGGATTGAACACTGAAGCTTTCTTT
TRBD2	TRBV12-3/TRBV12-4	TRBJ2-7	-	CASRRTSGSPRGYEQYF	TGTGCCAGCAGAAGGACTAGCGGGAGCCCTCGGGGGTACGAGCAGTACTTC
TRBD2	TRBV27	TRBJ2-5	many	CASSLLSREAQETQYF	TGTGCCAGCAGTTTACTTTCGCGGGAGGCCCAAGAGACCCAGTACTTC
TRBD2	TRBV7-3	TRBJ2-1	many	CASSSSGRELVF	TGTGCCAGCAGCTCGAGCGGGAGGGAATTGGTCTTC
-	TRBV5-1	TRBJ2-7	many	CASSFFQGFEQYF	TGCGCCAGCAGCTTCTTTCAGGGGTTCGAGCAGTACTTC
TRBD2	TRBV25-1	TRBJ2-7	many	CASKRGSGYEQYF	TGTGCCAGCAAGCGGGGATCAGGATACGAGCAGTACTTC
TRBD2	TRBV7-6	TRBJ2-3	many	CASSLWEGISTDTQYF	TGTGCCAGCAGCTTATGGGAGGGGATAAGCACAGATACGCAGTATTTT
TRBD1	TRBV7-8	TRBJ1-1	few	CASSSGTDRTEAFF	TGTGCCAGCAGCTCCGGGACAGATCGCACTGAAGCTTTCTTT
-	TRBV20-1	TRBJ2-2	-	CSARDRGTTGELFF	TGCAGTGCTAGAGATCGGGGAACGACCGGGGAGCTGTTTTTT
-	TRBV29-1	TRBJ1-5	few	CSVGRDGSPQHF	TGCAGCGTTGGCCGGGACGGTTCGCCCCAGCATTTT
-	TRBV5-1	TRBJ2-3	many	CASSLVVDGTDTQYF	TGCGCCAGCAGCTTGGTGGTGGACGGCACAGATACGCAGTATTTT